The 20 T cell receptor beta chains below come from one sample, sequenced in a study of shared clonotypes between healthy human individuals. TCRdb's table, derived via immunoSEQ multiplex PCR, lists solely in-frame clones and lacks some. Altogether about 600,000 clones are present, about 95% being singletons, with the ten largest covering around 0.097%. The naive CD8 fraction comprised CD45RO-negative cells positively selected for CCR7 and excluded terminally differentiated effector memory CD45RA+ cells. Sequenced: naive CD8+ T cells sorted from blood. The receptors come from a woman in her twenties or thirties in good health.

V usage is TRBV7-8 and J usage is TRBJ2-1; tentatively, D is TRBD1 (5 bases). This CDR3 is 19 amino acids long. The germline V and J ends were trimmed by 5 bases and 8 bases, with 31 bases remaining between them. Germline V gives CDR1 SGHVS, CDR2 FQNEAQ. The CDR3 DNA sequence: TGTGCCAGCAGCCCAGGCCTTTCAGGGTCTTGGTCGGAACTGGATGAGCAGTTCTTC. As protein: CASSPGLSGSWSELDEQFF.

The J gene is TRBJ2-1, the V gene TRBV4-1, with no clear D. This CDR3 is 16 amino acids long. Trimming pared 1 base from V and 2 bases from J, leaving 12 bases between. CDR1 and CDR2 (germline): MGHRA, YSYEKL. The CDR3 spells CASSQAPHTPYNEQFF. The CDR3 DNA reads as TGCGCCAGCAGCCAAGCACCTCATACTCCCTACAATGAGCAGTTCTTC.

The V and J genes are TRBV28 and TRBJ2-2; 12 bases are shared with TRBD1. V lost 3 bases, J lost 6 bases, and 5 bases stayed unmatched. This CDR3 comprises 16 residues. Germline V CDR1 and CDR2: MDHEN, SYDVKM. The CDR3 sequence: CASSFRDRGLSGELFF. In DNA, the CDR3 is TGTGCCAGCAGTTTCCGGGACAGGGGGCTTTCCGGGGAGCTGTTTTTT.

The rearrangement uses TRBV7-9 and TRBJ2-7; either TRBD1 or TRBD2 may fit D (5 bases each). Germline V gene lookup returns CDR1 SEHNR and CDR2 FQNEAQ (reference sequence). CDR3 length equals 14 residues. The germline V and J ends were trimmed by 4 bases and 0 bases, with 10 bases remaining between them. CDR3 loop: CASSWDGTSYEQYF. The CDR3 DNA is TGTGCCAGCAGCTGGGATGGGACCTCCTACGAGCAGTACTTC.

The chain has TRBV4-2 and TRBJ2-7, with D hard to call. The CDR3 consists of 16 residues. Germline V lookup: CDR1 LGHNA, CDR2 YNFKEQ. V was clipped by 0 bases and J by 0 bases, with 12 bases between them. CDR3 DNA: TGTGCCAGCAGCCAAGAGATGAGAGCCCCCTCCTACGAGCAGTACTTC. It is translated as CASSQEMRAPSYEQYF.

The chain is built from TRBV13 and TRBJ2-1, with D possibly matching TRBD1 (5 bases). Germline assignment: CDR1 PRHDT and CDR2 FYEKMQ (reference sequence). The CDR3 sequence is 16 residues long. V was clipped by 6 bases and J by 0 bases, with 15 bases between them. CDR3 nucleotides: TGTGCCAGCAGTTTCCCAGGGATGGGCTCCTACAATGAGCAGTTCTTC. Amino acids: CASSFPGMGSYNEQFF.

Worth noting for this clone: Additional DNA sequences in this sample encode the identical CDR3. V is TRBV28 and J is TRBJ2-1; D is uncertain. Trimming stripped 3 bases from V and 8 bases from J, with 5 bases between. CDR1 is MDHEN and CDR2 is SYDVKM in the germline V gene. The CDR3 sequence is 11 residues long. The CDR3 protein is CASSLADEQFF. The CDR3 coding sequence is TGTGCCAGCAGTTTGGCGGATGAGCAGTTCTTC.

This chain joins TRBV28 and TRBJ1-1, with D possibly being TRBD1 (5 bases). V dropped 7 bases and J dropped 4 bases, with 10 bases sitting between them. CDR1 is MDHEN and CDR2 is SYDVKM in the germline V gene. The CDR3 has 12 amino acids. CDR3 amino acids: CASIRDVTEAFF. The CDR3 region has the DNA TGTGCCAGCATCCGGGACGTCACTGAAGCTTTCTTT. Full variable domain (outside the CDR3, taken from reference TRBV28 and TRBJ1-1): DVKVTQSSRYLVKRTGEKVFLECVQDMDHENMFWYRQDPGLGLRLIYFSYDVKMKEKGDIPEGYSVSREKKERFSLILESASTNQTSMYLCASIRDVTEAFFGQGTRLTVV.

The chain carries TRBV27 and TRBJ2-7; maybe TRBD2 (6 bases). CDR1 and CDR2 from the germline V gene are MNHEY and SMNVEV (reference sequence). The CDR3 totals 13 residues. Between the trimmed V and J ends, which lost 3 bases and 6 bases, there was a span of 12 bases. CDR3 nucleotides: TGTGCCAGCAGTTTCGTTGGAGGGAGCGAGCAGTACTTC. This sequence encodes CASSFVGGSEQYF.

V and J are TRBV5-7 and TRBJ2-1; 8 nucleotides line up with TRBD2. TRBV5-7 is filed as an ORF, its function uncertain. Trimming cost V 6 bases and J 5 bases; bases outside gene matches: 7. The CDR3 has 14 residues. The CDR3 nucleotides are TGTGCCAGCACGTCTAGCGGGCCGAACAATGAGCAGTTCTTC. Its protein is CASTSSGPNNEQFF.

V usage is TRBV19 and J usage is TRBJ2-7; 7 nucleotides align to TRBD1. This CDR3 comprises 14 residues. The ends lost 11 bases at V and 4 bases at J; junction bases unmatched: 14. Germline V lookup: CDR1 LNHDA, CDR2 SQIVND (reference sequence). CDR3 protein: CALDRDSIKYEQYF. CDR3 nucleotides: TGTGCCCTCGACCGGGACAGCATCAAGTACGAGCAGTACTTC.

DNA for the CDR3: TGCGCCAGCAGCCAAGATCGTTTTACTGGGAGCTCCTACGAGCAGTACTTC. Amino acids: CASSQDRFTGSSYEQYF. The rearrangement joins TRBV4-1 to TRBJ2-7, with a weak D call TRBD2 (5 bases). The V end was cut by 0 bases, the J end by 0 bases, with 15 bases between. Germline lookup yields CDR1 MGHRA and CDR2 YSYEKL. The CDR3 contains 17 residues.

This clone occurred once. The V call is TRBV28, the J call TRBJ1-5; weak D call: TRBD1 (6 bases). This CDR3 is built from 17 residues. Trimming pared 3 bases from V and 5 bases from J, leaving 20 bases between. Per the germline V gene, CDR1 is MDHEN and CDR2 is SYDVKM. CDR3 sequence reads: CASSFLQTDSPYQPQHF. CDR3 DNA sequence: TGTGCCAGCAGTTTTCTCCAAACGGACAGTCCTTATCAGCCCCAGCATTTT.

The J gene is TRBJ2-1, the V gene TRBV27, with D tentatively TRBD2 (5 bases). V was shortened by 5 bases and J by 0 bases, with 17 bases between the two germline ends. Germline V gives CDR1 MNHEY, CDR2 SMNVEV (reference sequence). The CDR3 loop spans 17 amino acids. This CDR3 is CASSPLGRGSSYNEQFF. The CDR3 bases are TGTGCCAGCAGTCCGCTTGGCCGGGGAAGCTCCTACAATGAGCAGTTCTTC.

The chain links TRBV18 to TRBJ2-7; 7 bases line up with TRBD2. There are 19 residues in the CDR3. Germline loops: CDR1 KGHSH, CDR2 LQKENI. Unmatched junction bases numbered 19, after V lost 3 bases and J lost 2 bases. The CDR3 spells CASSPVAGLRADVPYEQYF. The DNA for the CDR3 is TGTGCCAGCTCACCGGTAGCGGGCCTCAGAGCCGATGTTCCCTACGAGCAGTACTTC.

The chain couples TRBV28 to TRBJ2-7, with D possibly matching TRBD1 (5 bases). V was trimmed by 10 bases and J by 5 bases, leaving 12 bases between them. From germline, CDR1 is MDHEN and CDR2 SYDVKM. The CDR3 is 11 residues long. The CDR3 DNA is TGTGCCACCAAAGACAGCGACGAGCAGTACTTC. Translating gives CATKDSDEQYF.

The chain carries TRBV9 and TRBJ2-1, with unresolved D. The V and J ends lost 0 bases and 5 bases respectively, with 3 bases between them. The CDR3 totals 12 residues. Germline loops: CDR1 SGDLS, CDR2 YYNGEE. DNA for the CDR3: TGTGCCAGCAGCGTAGACAACAATGAGCAGTTCTTC. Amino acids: CASSVDNNEQFF.

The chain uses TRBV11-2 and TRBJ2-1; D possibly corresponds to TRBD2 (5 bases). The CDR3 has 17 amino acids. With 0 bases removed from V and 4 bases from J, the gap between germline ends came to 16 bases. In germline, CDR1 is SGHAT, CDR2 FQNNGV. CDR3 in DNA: TGTGCCAGCAGCTTAGACGTCGCGGGCTTTACATACAATGAGCAGTTCTTC. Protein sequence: CASSLDVAGFTYNEQFF.

For the CDR3, the DNA is TGTGCCAGCAGTCGGGTCTCCTACGAGCAGTACTTC. This gives the protein CASSRVSYEQYF. The chain carries TRBV6-1 and TRBJ2-7, with unresolved D. This CDR3 is built from 12 residues. The V and J ends lost 5 bases and 0 bases respectively, with 5 bases between them. CDR1 MNHNS and CDR2 SASEGT come from the germline V gene.

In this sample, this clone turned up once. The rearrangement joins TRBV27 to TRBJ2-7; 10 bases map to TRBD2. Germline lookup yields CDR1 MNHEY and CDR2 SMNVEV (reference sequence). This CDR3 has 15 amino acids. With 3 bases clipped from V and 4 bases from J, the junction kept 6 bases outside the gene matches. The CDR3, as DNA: TGTGCCAGCAGTTTGCTAGCGGGAGCGAGATACGAGCAGTACTTC. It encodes CASSLLAGARYEQYF.